The clone carrying this T cell receptor (beta chain) was seen more than once but under ten times. Its specificity is unknown. The CDR3 has 17 residues. The germline gives CDR1 SGHDN, CDR2 FVKESK. Trimming removed 0 bases at V and 0 bases at J, with 13 bases between. A CD8+CD4-CCR7+CD45RA+ gate was used to sort naive CD8 T cells. Preparation of the bulk TCR libraries relied on previously described methods and listed TCR primers. TCRdb re-derived calls from the PCR reads in MiXCR, one entry per CDR3 protein. Found here are 100,000 or so distinct CDR3 sequences, over 20% of them singletons; the top ten hold approximately 1.1%. These data come from a study of molecular identifiers for immune sequencing clone quantification. General observations from the study: Jurkat TCR RNA that was spiked in from one cell was reportedly detectable among under 1.2 million naive cells.

This sequence joins TRBV14 and TRBJ2-3; no clear D gene. This clonotype originated in a human donor in good health. Some libraries in this study had Jurkat cell RNA spiked in. The sequencing input was naive CD8+ T cells from blood, with Jurkat cell RNA spiked in. Subset of the sample: FACS-sorted CD8+CD4-CCR7+CD45RA+ naive T cells. The CDR3 nucleotides are TGTGCCAGCAGCCAAGATCTAAGTTATGCTAGCACAGATACGCAGTATTTT. It codes for CASSQDLSYASTDTQYF.